This T cell receptor beta chain was documented in a study of beta chain features in type 1 diabetes. Study at large: Fewer than 140,000,000 sorted cells were examined across all samples. Study-wide points: Reduced insertions and increased deletions marked VDJ junctions in type 1 diabetes patients. A moderate, significant TCRB CDR3 shortening appeared in type 1 diabetes across four CD4+ subsets.

Expressed TCRB transcripts got sequenced, as all isolated RNA was reverse transcribed. Repertoires were generated with immunoSEQ multiplex PCR, while TCRdb's copy carries only in-frame clones and drops some. Of around 250,000 clones in the sample, approximately 13% were seen once. Germline CDR1 is LGHNA and CDR2 is YNFKEQ. V lost 0 bases, J lost 3 bases, and 6 bases stayed unmatched. CDR3 length: 17 residues. About this clone: Its antigen is undetermined.

V gene TRBV4-2 combines with J gene TRBJ2-3, with 10 bases identical to TRBD1. The sequencing input was naive CD4+ T cells from blood. The sequence came from a man aged 25-40 years with type 1 diabetes. The CDR3 bases are TGTGCCAGCAGCCAAGAGGTGAGGGACAGGGGAACAGATACGCAGTATTTT. Translating it yields CASSQEVRDRGTDTQYF.